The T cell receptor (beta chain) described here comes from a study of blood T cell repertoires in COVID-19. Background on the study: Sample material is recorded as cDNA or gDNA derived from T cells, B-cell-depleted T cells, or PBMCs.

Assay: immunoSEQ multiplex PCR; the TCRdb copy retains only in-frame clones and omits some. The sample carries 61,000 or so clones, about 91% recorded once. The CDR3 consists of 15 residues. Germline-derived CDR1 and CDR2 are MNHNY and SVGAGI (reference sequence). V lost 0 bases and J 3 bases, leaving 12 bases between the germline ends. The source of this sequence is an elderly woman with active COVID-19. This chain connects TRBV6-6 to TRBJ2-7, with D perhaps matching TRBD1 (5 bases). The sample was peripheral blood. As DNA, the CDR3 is TGTGCCAGCAGTTACTCGTCAGGGAAATACTACGAGCAGTACTTC. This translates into CASSYSSGKYYEQYF.